Each of the 27 T cell receptor beta chains below was sequenced from the same sample in a study of T cell responses to AZD1222 COVID-19 vaccine. Assay used: immunoSEQ multiplex PCR; TCRdb lists only in-frame clones, some missing. The table shows around 160,000 clones, with around 88% occurring only once. Sample: peripheral blood, taken on day 0 of AZD1222 vaccination. The receptors here all came from an adult in good health.

The genes are TRBV10-3 and TRBJ1-2; D call uncertain. The CDR3 spans 15 residues. The V and J ends lost 10 bases and 4 bases respectively, with 22 bases between them. Per the germline V gene, CDR1 is ENHRY and CDR2 is SYGVKD. The chain's CDR3 is CATALASEGFYGYTF. The CDR3, as DNA: TGTGCCACTGCGCTCGCGTCGGAGGGTTTCTATGGCTACACCTTC.

The chain is built from TRBV7-9 and TRBJ2-7, with D perhaps TRBD1 or TRBD2 (5 bases each). V was shortened by 7 bases and J by 3 bases, with 16 bases between the two germline ends. Germline V gives CDR1 SEHNR, CDR2 FQNEAQ (reference sequence). CDR3 size: 14 residues. The CDR3 sequence: CASTPRGSLYEQYF. DNA for the CDR3: TGTGCCAGCACCCCGAGGGGCTCCCTCTACGAGCAGTACTTC. Looking up the rest from reference TRBV7-9 and TRBJ2-7 gives the full variable domain: DTGVSQNPRHKITKRGQNVTFRCDPISEHNRLYWYRQTLGQGPEFLTYFQNEAQLEKSRLLSDRFSAERPKGSFSTLEIQRTEQGDSAMYLCASTPRGSLYEQYFGPGTRLTVT.

The rearrangement links TRBV12-2 to TRBJ1-1. TRBV12-2 is shown as a pseudogene. This CDR3 has 19 residues. CDR3 bases: TGTGCAAGTCGCTTAGCATCGGACCCCCCGGGCGGCCCAGGCACTGAAGCTTTCTTT. Its translation: CASRLASDPPGGPGTEAFF.

V usage is TRBV6-5 and J usage is TRBJ1-2; D ambiguous. This CDR3 is 13 amino acids long. Trimming cost V 5 bases and J 4 bases, with 11 bases left between them. Germline V lookup: CDR1 MNHEY, CDR2 SVGAGI. CDR3 protein: CASSQTLGYGYTF. The CDR3 DNA reads TGTGCCAGCAGTCAAACCCTGGGCTATGGCTACACCTTC.

Written as DNA, the CDR3 is TGCGCCAGCACAGAGGGCTTTCTACGCACAGATACGCAGTATTTT. This codes for CASTEGFLRTDTQYF. This chain uses TRBV5-1 with TRBJ2-3, with TRBD2 as a possible D gene (5 bases). The CDR3 has 15 amino acids. Germline V lookup: CDR1 SGHRS, CDR2 YFSETQ. The V end lost 6 bases, the J end lost 1 base, and 15 bases lay between the germline ends. The variable domain in full, completed from reference TRBV5-1 and TRBJ2-3, reads KAGVTQTPRYLIKTRGQQVTLSCSPISGHRSVSWYQQTPGQGLQFLFEYFSETQRNKGNFPGRFSGRQFSNSRSEMNVSTLELGDSALYLCASTEGFLRTDTQYFGPGTRLTVL.

The CDR3: CASSAGQQRTEAFF. CDR3 bases: TGTGCCAGCAGCGCGGGACAGCAAAGAACTGAAGCTTTCTTT. The genes are TRBV11-2 and TRBJ1-1; 7 nucleotides agree with TRBD1. The CDR3 has 14 amino acids. Germline V gene data show CDR1 as SGHAT and CDR2 as FQNNGV. With V trimmed by 5 bases and J by 5 bases, 8 bases remained unmatched. Full variable domain (remainder filled in from reference TRBV11-2 and TRBJ1-1): EAGVAQSPRYKIIEKRQSVAFWCNPISGHATLYWYQQILGQGPKLLIQFQNNGVVDDSQLPKDRFSAERLKGVDSTLKIQPAKLEDSAVYLCASSAGQQRTEAFFGQGTRLTVV.

V is TRBV11-3 and J is TRBJ2-5; TRBD1 matches 7 bases. Germline assignment: CDR1 SGHNT and CDR2 YENEEA. There are 13 residues in the CDR3. The trim removed 2 bases at V and 7 bases at J, leaving 4 bases unmatched. For the CDR3, the DNA is TGTGCCAGCAGCTTAAGGGGGCAGGGGACCCAGTACTTC. The encoded protein is CASSLRGQGTQYF.

V gene TRBV6-4 combines with J gene TRBJ1-6, with no clear D. Looked up from germline, CDR1 is MRHNA and CDR2 is SNTAGT. The length of the CDR3 is 13 residues. V was shortened by 2 bases and J by 10 bases, with 9 bases between the two germline ends. CDR3 coding DNA: TGTGCCAGCAGTGACGGAGGGCACTCACCCCTCCACTTT. It encodes CASSDGGHSPLHF.

This rearrangement joins TRBV7-9 to TRBJ1-5; no firm D call. The V end was cut by 10 bases, the J end by 1 base, with 17 bases between. The CDR3 covers 15 residues. The germline V gene has CDR1 SEHNR and CDR2 FQNEAQ (reference sequence). For the CDR3, the DNA is TGTGCCACCACTCCCGGAGGTATGAGCAATCAGCCCCAGCATTTT. Its protein product is CATTPGGMSNQPQHF.

The V call is TRBV11-2, the J call TRBJ1-2; D gene unclear. The germline V gene has CDR1 SGHAT and CDR2 FQNNGV. The CDR3 is 13 amino acids. V was shortened by 1 base and J by 9 bases, with 12 bases between the two germline ends. The CDR3 sequence: CASSLATAASYTF. The CDR3, as DNA: TGTGCCAGCAGCTTAGCGACTGCCGCTAGCTACACCTTC.

The chain carries TRBV6-6 and TRBJ1-2, with D tentatively TRBD1 (6 bases). Between the trimmed V and J ends, which lost 4 bases and 3 bases, there was a span of 15 bases. Germline lookup yields CDR1 MNHNY and CDR2 SVGAGI (reference sequence). The CDR3 length is 15 residues. As DNA, the CDR3 is TGTGCCAGCAGTTCCCCTCGACAGGCTGACTATGGCTACACCTTC. It specifies CASSSPRQADYGYTF.

The CDR3 spells CATMTGGELNTEAFF. CDR3 DNA: TGTGCCACCATGACGGGGGGCGAGTTGAACACTGAAGCTTTCTTT. This sequence joins TRBV18 and TRBJ1-1; possible D gene TRBD1, 6 bases. V shed 10 bases and J shed 0 bases, with 18 bases lying between them. Germline V lookup: CDR1 KGHSH, CDR2 LQKENI. The CDR3 has 15 residues. Full variable domain (outside the CDR3, taken from reference TRBV18 and TRBJ1-1): NAGVMQNPRHLVRRRGQEARLRCSPMKGHSHVYWYRQLPEEGLKFMVYLQKENIIDESGMPKERFSAEFPKEGPSILRIQQVVRGDSAAYFCATMTGGELNTEAFFGQGTRLTVV.

This sequence joins TRBV5-5 and TRBJ2-1, with a weak D call TRBD1 (5 bases). Trimming took off 4 bases at V and 8 bases at J, with 19 bases between the two ends. The CDR3 has 15 residues. Germline V CDR1 and CDR2: SGHKS, YYEKEE (reference sequence). The CDR3 loop is CASSLAVQAEDEQFF. CDR3 bases: TGTGCCAGCAGCCTTGCCGTACAGGCCGAAGATGAGCAGTTCTTC.

This chain uses TRBV28 with TRBJ2-6; D is perhaps TRBD1 (5 bases). The V end lost 6 bases, the J end lost 2 bases, and 11 bases lay between the germline ends. The germline V gene has CDR1 MDHEN and CDR2 SYDVKM. This CDR3 region has 15 residues. CDR3 nucleotide sequence: TGTGCCAGCAGGTCCTCAGGGACTGGGGCCAACGTCCTGACTTTC. This codes for CASRSSGTGANVLTF.

The rearrangement links TRBV7-9 to TRBJ1-2; D is unresolved. Germline CDR1 reads SEHNR; CDR2 reads FQNEAQ (reference sequence). The CDR3 sequence is 11 residues long. Between the trimmed V and J ends, which lost 8 bases and 0 bases, there was a span of 4 bases. CDR3 sequence: CASGSNYGYTF. In DNA, the CDR3 is TGTGCCAGCGGTTCTAACTATGGCTACACCTTC. Combining the CDR3 with reference TRBV7-9 and TRBJ1-2 gives the whole variable domain DTGVSQNPRHKITKRGQNVTFRCDPISEHNRLYWYRQTLGQGPEFLTYFQNEAQLEKSRLLSDRFSAERPKGSFSTLEIQRTEQGDSAMYLCASGSNYGYTFGSGTRLTVV.

This clone was picked up one time. The chain joins TRBV11-1 to TRBJ1-2; tentatively, D is TRBD1 (6 bases). Germline CDR1 and CDR2: SGHAT and FQDESV (reference sequence). The CDR3 covers 13 residues. V shed 4 bases and J shed 7 bases, with 13 bases lying between them. The CDR3 region is CASSSPTGSGYTF. Here the CDR3 DNA reads TGTGCCAGCAGCTCCCCGACAGGATCTGGCTACACCTTC.

The rearrangement uses TRBV7-2 and TRBJ1-2; maybe TRBD1 (5 bases). The CDR3 totals 14 residues. Germline V gene lookup returns CDR1 SGHTA and CDR2 FQGNSA. Trimming shortened V by 5 bases and J by 8 bases, and 18 bases separated the two germline ends. Here the CDR3 DNA reads TGTGCCAGCAGCCTGTTAGACTGGGGCGGCGGCTACACCTTC. Amino acid sequence: CASSLLDWGGGYTF.

This chain connects TRBV18 to TRBJ2-1; TRBD2 might be the D (6 bases). This CDR3 has 22 residues. Germline values: CDR1 KGHSH, CDR2 LQKENI. The V end lost 1 base, the J end lost 7 bases, and 35 bases lay between the germline ends. The CDR3 spells CASSPRSRLDEAGSFRGNEQFF. CDR3 DNA: TGTGCCAGCTCACCACGTTCAAGGCTCGATGAGGCGGGGTCCTTCCGCGGGAATGAGCAGTTCTTC. Looking up the rest from reference TRBV18 and TRBJ2-1 gives the full variable domain: NAGVMQNPRHLVRRRGQEARLRCSPMKGHSHVYWYRQLPEEGLKFMVYLQKENIIDESGMPKERFSAEFPKEGPSILRIQQVVRGDSAAYFCASSPRSRLDEAGSFRGNEQFFGPGTRLTVL.

The chain has TRBV28 and TRBJ2-3; D is perhaps TRBD2 (7 bases). Germline V CDR1 and CDR2: MDHEN, SYDVKM. V lost 2 bases and J 7 bases, leaving 13 bases between the germline ends. This CDR3 region has 14 residues. CDR3 sequence: CASSLAGAPNTQYF. The CDR3 nucleotides read TGTGCCAGCAGTTTAGCGGGGGCTCCCAATACGCAGTATTTT.

The count of this clone is one. V usage is TRBV7-8 and J usage is TRBJ2-2, with TRBD2 as a possible D gene (6 bases). The CDR3 spans 14 residues. CDR1 is SGHVS, CDR2 FQNEAQ, per germline. The V gene lost 5 bases and the J gene lost 8 bases, with 15 bases spanning the gap. CDR3 sequence (DNA): TGTGCCAGCAGCCAAACTAGCTTCTCAGGGGAGCTGTTTTTT. It encodes CASSQTSFSGELFF.

This clone was recorded a few times. The J gene is TRBJ1-1, the V gene TRBV7-9, with D perhaps TRBD1 (5 bases). CDR1 is SEHNR and CDR2 is FQNEAQ in the germline V gene (reference sequence). Between the trimmed V and J ends, which lost 1 base and 11 bases, there was a span of 14 bases. The CDR3 loop spans 13 amino acids. CDR3 amino acids: CASSLEVGGVAFF. The CDR3, as DNA: TGTGCCAGCAGCTTAGAGGTGGGAGGGGTCGCTTTCTTT.

The chain joins TRBV29-1 to TRBJ1-1, with 10 nucleotides matching TRBD1. V shed 7 bases, J shed 6 bases, and the junction held 5 bases outside the gene matches. CDR3 length: 12 amino acids. Germline V lookup: CDR1 SQVTM, CDR2 ANQGSEA. The CDR3 reads CSGLGTGAEAFF. As DNA, the CDR3 is TGCAGCGGATTAGGGACAGGGGCTGAAGCTTTCTTT.

The rearrangement links TRBV5-1 to TRBJ2-1; TRBD1 matches at 7 bases. V was clipped by 4 bases and J by 9 bases; unmatched bases: 10. Germline V gene sequence: CDR1 SGHRS, CDR2 YFSETQ. The CDR3 spans 14 residues. This CDR3 reads CASSPRTGQGEQFF. In DNA, the CDR3 is TGCGCCAGCAGCCCGCGGACAGGTCAGGGTGAGCAGTTCTTC.

J is TRBJ1-2 and V is TRBV6-6; maybe TRBD1 (6 bases). V lost 6 bases and J lost 4, with 12 bases in between. The CDR3 loop spans 13 amino acids. Germline CDR1 is MNHNY and CDR2 is SVGAGI (reference sequence). In DNA form, the CDR3 reads TGTGCCAGCAGCCGACCGGACAGCTATGGCTACACCTTC. Translating gives CASSRPDSYGYTF.

The chain employs TRBV5-8 and TRBJ2-1; D might be TRBD2 (6 bases). The CDR3 runs to 14 residues. Trimming took off 5 bases at V and 9 bases at J, with 18 bases between the two ends. The germline V gene encodes CDR1 SGHTS and CDR2 YDEGEE. For the CDR3, the DNA is TGTGCCAGCAGATTACGGGGACTTCCCAGTGAGCAGTTCTTC. As protein: CASRLRGLPSEQFF.

Here the CDR3 reads CASRTGERAGNTIYF. CDR3 coding DNA: TGTGCCAGCAGAACAGGGGAGAGGGCTGGAAACACCATATATTTT. The chain joins TRBV6-5 to TRBJ1-3; 7 nucleotides match TRBD1. CDR3 length: 15 amino acids. The germline CDR1 and CDR2 sequences are MNHEY and SVGAGI. With 6 bases clipped from V and 2 bases from J, the junction kept 7 bases outside the gene matches.

The chain recombines TRBV12-3 or TRBV12-4 with TRBJ1-1; no clear D. The V end lost 6 bases, the J end lost 1 base, and 9 bases lay between the germline ends. This CDR3 is built from 13 residues. CDR3 nucleotide sequence: TGTGCCAGCAGGCCTCAGCCGAACACTGAAGCTTTCTTT. This translates into CASRPQPNTEAFF.